This is a list of T cell receptor beta chains from one sample in a study of a mutant IDH1 vaccine in newly diagnosed glioma. These TCRs are of unknown antigen specificity. Assay used: immunoSEQ multiplex PCR; TCRdb lists only in-frame clones, some missing. The sample carries over 60,000 clones, over 75% recorded once. Sample: PBMCs, taken from a glioma patient whose treatment included an IDH1 peptide vaccine. Source of these receptors: a man aged 35 to 55 with glioma. Both conserved end residues are part of each CDR3. A D gene is named only where the DNA matches it firmly. Not all rows give a size; the values are once, few, many and, for expanded clones, a class.

j_call v_call clone_size cdr3_length d_call cdr3_aa cdr3_nt
TRBJ2-5 TRBV7-2 - 15 - CASSLSTGNQETQYF TGTGCCAGCAGCTTATCTACAGGCAACCAAGAGACCCAGTACTTC
TRBJ1-2 TRBV19 - 13 TRBD1 CASSISGTESYTF TGTGCCAGTAGTATCAGCGGGACAGAGAGCTACACCTTC
TRBJ1-2 TRBV28 - 13 TRBD1 CASRLTGAAGYTF TGTGCCAGCAGACTGACAGGGGCGGCGGGCTACACCTTC
TRBJ2-1 TRBV6-4 - 13 - CASSLDSYNEQFF TGTGCCAGCAGCCTAGACAGCTACAATGAGCAGTTCTTC
TRBJ2-2 TRBV28 - 15 - CASSFAIGGFGELFF TGTGCCAGCAGTTTCGCCATCGGGGGTTTCGGGGAGCTGTTTTTT
TRBJ2-1 TRBV9 medium-sized 16 TRBD1 CASSVAGQGIYNEQFF TGTGCCAGCAGCGTAGCGGGACAGGGAATTTACAATGAGCAGTTCTTC
TRBJ2-2 TRBV10-3 - 14 - CAISVVSYTGELFF TGTGCCATCAGTGTGGTCTCCTACACCGGGGAGCTGTTTTTT
TRBJ2-1 TRBV5-6 - 18 TRBD2 CASSSLLAGELVYNEQFF TGTGCCAGCAGCTCGCTGCTAGCGGGAGAATTGGTTTACAATGAGCAGTTCTTC
TRBJ2-5 TRBV21-1 - 14 - CASSKVAYQETQYF TGTGCCAGCAGCAAAGTGGCCTACCAAGAGACCCAGTACTTC
TRBJ1-2 TRBV5-5 - 12 - CASSLGGESYTF TGTGCCAGCAGCTTGGGCGGGGAGAGCTACACCTTC
TRBJ1-1 TRBV19 - 14 TRBD1 CASSTQTGGTEAFF TGTGCCAGTAGTACCCAGACAGGGGGGACTGAAGCTTTCTTT
TRBJ2-3 TRBV13 - 17 - CASSLAIAGSHTDTQYF TGTGCCAGCAGCTTAGCTATTGCGGGTTCCCACACAGATACGCAGTATTTT
TRBJ1-4 TRBV7-9 - 14 - CASSLRLINEKLFF TGTGCCAGCAGCTTAAGACTGATAAATGAAAAACTGTTTTTT
TRBJ2-5 TRBV19 - 15 - CASSGGLGFQETQYF TGTGCCAGTAGTGGTGGACTCGGCTTTCAAGAGACCCAGTACTTC
TRBJ1-2 TRBV4-1 - 12 - CASRGGAYGYTF TGCGCCAGCAGGGGGGGCGCCTATGGCTACACCTTC
TRBJ1-3 TRBV7-9 once 14 - CASSLVYGGNTIYF TGTGCCAGCAGCTTAGTGTACGGTGGAAACACCATATATTTT
TRBJ2-7 TRBV7-8 - 15 - CASSSLVGPGYEQYF TGTGCCAGCAGCTCTCTTGTGGGACCAGGCTACGAGCAGTACTTC
TRBJ2-7 TRBV28 - 17 TRBD1 CASSLPTGQGWAYEQYF TGTGCCAGCAGTTTACCGACCGGACAGGGATGGGCCTACGAGCAGTACTTC
TRBJ2-5 TRBV19 - 14 - CASIPRIGDETQYF TGTGCCAGTATCCCCCGCATCGGCGATGAGACCCAGTACTTC
TRBJ2-5 TRBV2 - 12 - CASSAYDEAQYF TGTGCCAGCAGTGCTTACGACGAGGCCCAGTACTTC
TRBJ2-5 TRBV4-1 - 14 TRBD2 CASRLAGGQETQYF TGCGCCAGCCGACTAGCGGGGGGGCAAGAGACCCAGTACTTC
TRBJ2-5 TRBV27 - 11 - CASSQGETQYF TGTGCCAGCAGCCAGGGGGAGACCCAGTACTTC
TRBJ2-3 TRBV11-2 - 15 - CASSLETVDTDTQYF TGTGCCAGCAGCTTAGAGACTGTTGACACAGATACGCAGTATTTT
TRBJ1-3 TRBV19 once 17 - CASSPQGPGTSGNTIYF TGTGCCAGTAGTCCCCAGGGACCAGGGACCTCTGGAAACACCATATATTTT
TRBJ2-7 TRBV4-3 once 16 - CASSQDLGTDTYEQYF TGCGCCAGCAGCCAAGATCTCGGCACGGACACCTACGAGCAGTACTTC
TRBJ1-6 TRBV9 - 14 - CASTAGPSNSPLHF TGTGCCAGCACGGCCGGACCCTCAAATTCACCCCTCCACTTT
TRBJ1-1 TRBV7-9 - 15 TRBD1 CASMDRGGYNTEAFF TGTGCCAGCATGGACAGGGGGGGATACAACACTGAAGCTTTCTTT
TRBJ1-2 TRBV5-8 - 14 TRBD1 CASSFRTGPYGYTF TGTGCCAGCAGCTTTAGGACAGGGCCCTATGGCTACACCTTC
TRBJ2-7 TRBV10-3 - 17 TRBD2 CAISDPGLAGIPYEQYF TGTGCCATCAGTGACCCCGGACTAGCGGGGATCCCCTACGAGCAGTACTTC
TRBJ1-1 TRBV5-4 - 16 - CASSLDGGTVNTEAFF TGTGCCAGCAGCTTGGACGGGGGTACGGTGAACACTGAAGCTTTCTTT
TRBJ2-3 TRBV5-1 - 18 TRBD2 CASSLGLREGASTDTQYF TGCGCCAGCAGCTTGGGCCTGCGGGAGGGAGCGAGCACAGATACGCAGTATTTT
TRBJ2-7 TRBV7-2 - 16 - CASSLAPGYRVGEQCF TGTGCCAGCAGCTTAGCGCCGGGGTACCGAGTTGGGGAGCAGTGCTTC
TRBJ2-2 TRBV29-1 - 17 - CSVGRGGTPANTGELFF TGCAGCGTTGGTAGGGGGGGGACACCAGCGAACACCGGGGAGCTGTTTTTT
TRBJ2-5 TRBV25-1 few 14 - CASSERGSYETQYF TGTGCCAGCAGTGAACGGGGTTCGTATGAGACCCAGTACTTC
TRBJ1-1 TRBV9 - 14 - CASSVQAGYTEAFF TGTGCCAGCAGCGTCCAGGCAGGCTACACTGAAGCTTTCTTT
TRBJ2-5 TRBV7-9 - 16 TRBD2 CASSSPGLAGLGAQYF TGTGCCAGCAGCTCTCCGGGACTAGCCGGTTTGGGGGCCCAGTACTTC
TRBJ2-2 TRBV27 - 14 TRBD2 CASRLSGGPGELFF TGTGCCAGCAGGCTGAGCGGGGGTCCCGGGGAGCTGTTTTTT
TRBJ2-1 TRBV19 - 19 TRBD2 CASSILHWSGAGGNNEQFF TGTGCCAGTAGTATCCTTCACTGGTCCGGAGCGGGAGGAAACAATGAGCAGTTCTTC
TRBJ1-3 TRBV5-1 - 16 - CASSLSGGAFGNTIYF TGCGCCAGCAGCTTGAGTGGCGGAGCCTTTGGAAACACCATATATTTT
TRBJ1-2 TRBV2 - 11 - CASSDWGPYTF TGTGCCAGCAGTGACTGGGGTCCCTACACCTTC
TRBJ1-1 TRBV19 - 15 TRBD1 CASSSRDRENTEAFF TGTGCCAGTAGTTCCCGGGACAGAGAGAACACTGAAGCTTTCTTT
TRBJ2-2 TRBV7-9 - 16 TRBD1 CATTVQGALNTGELFF TGTGCCACAACTGTACAGGGGGCTTTGAACACCGGGGAGCTGTTTTTT
TRBJ2-3 TRBV5-6 once 13 - CASSLRNTDTQYF TGTGCCAGCAGCTTGCGGAACACAGATACGCAGTATTTT
TRBJ2-1 TRBV6-5 - 13 TRBD2 CAVGRGVRNEQFF TGTGCCGTGGGGCGGGGGGTCAGGAATGAGCAGTTCTTC
TRBJ2-7 TRBV7-9 - 12 - CASSLDPREQYF TGTGCCAGCAGCTTAGACCCGCGGGAGCAGTACTTC
TRBJ1-2 TRBV5-6 - 13 - CASSLKTGYGYTF TGTGCCAGCAGCTTGAAAACAGGCTATGGCTACACCTTC
TRBJ2-1 TRBV5-1 medium-sized 14 - CAGLTVSSYNEQFF TGCGCCGGTCTTACGGTAAGCTCCTACAATGAGCAGTTCTTC
TRBJ2-5 TRBV19 - 16 TRBD1 CASSNTGGSPKETQYF TGTGCCAGTAGTAATACAGGGGGAAGTCCGAAAGAGACCCAGTACTTC
TRBJ1-5 TRBV6-1 - 14 - CASKLKGGNQPQHF TGTGCCAGCAAATTAAAGGGAGGGAATCAGCCCCAGCATTTT
TRBJ2-4 TRBV7-8 - 16 - CASTTGRSRAKNIQYF TGTGCCAGCACTACAGGGCGCAGTAGGGCCAAAAACATTCAGTACTTC
TRBJ2-7 TRBV5-6 once 15 TRBD2 CASSLAPREGYEQYF TGTGCCAGCAGCTTGGCACCGCGGGAGGGCTACGAGCAGTACTTC
TRBJ2-1 TRBV28 - 11 TRBD1 CASSFDREKFF TGTGCCAGCAGTTTCGACAGGGAAAAGTTCTTC
TRBJ1-1 TRBV29-1 once 13 TRBD1 CSVDVGGRTEAFF TGCAGCGTTGACGTAGGGGGCAGGACTGAAGCTTTCTTT
TRBJ2-7 TRBV19 - 13 - CASSIEAIGEQYF TGTGCCAGTAGTATAGAAGCGATTGGGGAGCAGTACTTC